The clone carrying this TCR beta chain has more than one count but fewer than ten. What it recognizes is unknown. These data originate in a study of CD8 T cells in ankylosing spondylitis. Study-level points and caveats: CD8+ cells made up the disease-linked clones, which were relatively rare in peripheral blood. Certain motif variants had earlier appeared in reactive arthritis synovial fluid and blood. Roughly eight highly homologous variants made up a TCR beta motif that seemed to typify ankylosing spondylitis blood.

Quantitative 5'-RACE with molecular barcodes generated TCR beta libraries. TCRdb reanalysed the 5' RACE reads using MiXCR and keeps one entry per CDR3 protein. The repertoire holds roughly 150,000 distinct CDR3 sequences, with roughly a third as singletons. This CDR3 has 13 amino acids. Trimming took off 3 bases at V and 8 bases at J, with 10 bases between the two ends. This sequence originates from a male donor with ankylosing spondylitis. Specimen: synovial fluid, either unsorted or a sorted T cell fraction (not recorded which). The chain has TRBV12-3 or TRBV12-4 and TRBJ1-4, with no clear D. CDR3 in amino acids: CASSLMVGEKLFF. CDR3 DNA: TGTGCCAGCAGTTTGATGGTTGGAGAAAAACTGTTTTTT.